This TCR beta chain was found in a study of T-cell reconstitution after alpha-beta-depleted transplantation in children. Using unique molecular identifiers, the investigators prepared the TCRbeta library. TCRdb analysed the PCR reads with MiXCR anew, one entry per CDR3 protein. The sample has a few hundred thousand distinct CDR3 sequences; around 17% are singletons. The CDR3 is 18 amino acids. V lost 5 bases, J lost 8 bases, and 14 bases stayed unmatched. Germline V gene sequence: CDR1 LNHDA, CDR2 SQIVND (reference sequence). The chain employs TRBV19 and TRBJ2-1, with 14 bases aligning to TRBD2. This sequence originates from a human donor who donated a stem cell graft to a child with acute lymphoblastic leukemia. The sequencing used PBMCs from the stem cell graft donor, collected from the stem cell graft. CDR3 amino acids: CASSLSPKTSGRAHEQFF. The CDR3 coding sequence is TGTGCCAGTAGTCTTAGCCCGAAGACTAGCGGGAGGGCCCATGAGCAGTTCTTC.